This passage covers 8 T cell receptor beta chains from one sample sequenced in a study of shared clonotypes between healthy human individuals. Profiled with immunoSEQ multiplex PCR; TCRdb holds only in-frame clones, not every one. Of about 600,000 clones listed, about 97% are singletons. Sequenced: naive CD4+ T cells sorted from blood. The sample's subset: CD45RA+ positively selected. These receptors all stem from a woman in her twenties or thirties in good health.

The V and J genes are TRBV2 and TRBJ2-1; 7 positions match TRBD2. Germline CDR1 SNHLY, CDR2 FYNNEI. This CDR3 comprises 16 residues. The trim removed 3 bases at V and 4 bases at J, leaving 9 bases unmatched. The CDR3 region has the DNA TGTGCCAGCAGTGATCGAGCGGGAACCATATACAATGAGCAGTTCTTC. This translates into CASSDRAGTIYNEQFF.

This clone showed up just a few times. The rearrangement joins TRBV5-1 to TRBJ1-5, with D uncertain. The CDR3 sequence is 13 residues long. The germline V gene has CDR1 SGHRS and CDR2 YFSETQ. V lost 4 bases to trimming and J lost 8 bases, with 13 bases between them. CDR3 sequence reads: CASSKEGLEPQHF. The CDR3 DNA is TGCGCCAGCAGCAAAGAAGGGTTGGAGCCCCAGCATTTT.

This chain connects TRBV18 to TRBJ1-1; D gene uncertain. Germline CDR1 KGHSH, CDR2 LQKENI. V lost 1 base, J lost 0 bases, and 9 bases lay in between. The CDR3 runs to 15 residues. CDR3: CASSPLADMNTEAFF. CDR3 DNA: TGTGCCAGCTCACCACTGGCAGACATGAACACTGAAGCTTTCTTT.

The gene calls are TRBV11-1 and TRBJ1-2, with unresolved D. V dropped 5 bases and J dropped 8 bases, with 15 bases sitting between them. The CDR3 consists of 13 residues. Germline V CDR1 and CDR2: SGHAT, FQDESV (reference sequence). The CDR3 reads CASSPQGVSGYTF. CDR3 DNA: TGTGCCAGCAGCCCCCAAGGTGTCTCCGGCTACACCTTC.

The V and J genes are TRBV28 and TRBJ2-3, with D unclear. The germline V gene encodes CDR1 MDHEN and CDR2 SYDVKM. V lost 3 bases, J lost 6 bases, and 10 bases lay in between. CDR3 size: 13 residues. The CDR3 nucleotides read TGTGCCAGCAGTTTGGTATCTCCTGATACGCAGTATTTT. Translation gives CASSLVSPDTQYF.

This chain links TRBV11-2 with TRBJ2-1; TRBD2 is a possible D gene (6 bases). V lost 6 bases to trimming and J lost 4 bases, with 10 bases between them. The CDR3 contains 13 residues. Germline CDR1 SGHAT, CDR2 FQNNGV. The CDR3 DNA sequence: TGTGCCAGCAGGTGGGACTCATACAATGAGCAGTTCTTC. This codes for CASRWDSYNEQFF. Full variable domain (rest looked up from reference TRBV11-2 and TRBJ2-1): EAGVAQSPRYKIIEKRQSVAFWCNPISGHATLYWYQQILGQGPKLLIQFQNNGVVDDSQLPKDRFSAERLKGVDSTLKIQPAKLEDSAVYLCASRWDSYNEQFFGPGTRLTVL.

The V and J genes are TRBV2 and TRBJ2-1; 9 positions agree with TRBD2. Germline V lookup: CDR1 SNHLY, CDR2 FYNNEI. The CDR3 has 15 residues. The ends lost 6 bases at V and 4 bases at J; junction bases unmatched: 7. The CDR3 loop is CASRTRTSEYNEQFF. The CDR3 region has the DNA TGTGCCAGCAGGACACGGACTAGCGAGTACAATGAGCAGTTCTTC.

The chain couples TRBV6-1 to TRBJ2-7, with 7 bases aligning to TRBD1. The CDR3 runs to 14 residues. Germline assignment: CDR1 MNHNS and CDR2 SASEGT. Trimming removed 7 bases from V and 4 bases from J; junction bases left unmatched: 10. The CDR3 is CASMKATGWYEQYF. DNA for the CDR3: TGTGCCAGCATGAAGGCGACAGGGTGGTACGAGCAGTACTTC.